This T cell receptor (beta chain) is from a study of graft-versus-host responses after intestinal transplantation. The wider study: Recipients got multivisceral, liver-intestinal, or isolated intestinal transplants. Anti-thymocyte globulin induction, then tacrolimus and steroids for two to four years, went to all recipients. Notes on the study in general: Recipient marrow contained GvH clones, some of which appeared first in ileum or blood. Circulating GvH clone levels at their peak were associated with HvG declines (early post-transplant).

In this sample, this clone turned up a few times. Its antigen is unidentified. CDR1 LNHDA and CDR2 SQIVND come from the germline V gene (reference sequence). Unmatched junction bases numbered 12, after V lost 1 base and J lost 1 base. The CDR3 spans 18 residues. The data were produced by immunoSEQ multiplex PCR, yet TCRdb's version contains in-frame clones alone and is incomplete. The sample contains under 150,000 clones, more than 90% of which appear only once. The V gene is TRBV19, the J gene TRBJ2-7, with 8 bases that match TRBD1. This TCR was recovered from a human donor who received an intestinal transplant. The sequences come from unstimulated CD4+ T cells sorted from spleen or lymph node cells, collected before intestinal transplant. Written as DNA, the CDR3 is TGTGCCAGTAGTATAGCTGCAGGGGGCGCAGTGGGTTCCTACGAGCAGTACTTC. This gives the protein CASSIAAGGAVGSYEQYF.